The present entry profiles one TCR beta chain with its context. It lacks a known antigen. Nothing much larger sits one base from this clone, and base qualities are not available. Each collaborating institution followed its own protocols to collect whole blood in K2EDTA tubes. For TCRbeta analysis, collaborators shipped samples in one of three forms: frozen whole blood, isolated PBMCs, or DNA extracted from either of those sample types. V is clipped by 3 bases and J by 0 bases, and the sequence between their germline boundaries is 10 bases long. The CDR3 goes from the cysteine to the phenylalanine over 15 residues. CDR3 DNA is the only sequence kept; it has 45 bases, read in frame from the first base. Based on the germline V gene, the CDR1 and CDR2 sequences are MDHEN and SYDVKM. The immunoSEQ Assay, a bias-controlled multiplex PCR, was used to amplify TCRbeta CDR3 regions from genomic DNA. The published analysis was carried out like this. The number of nucleated cells in each sample was estimated by amplification of reference gene primers within the assay. To quantify the absolute abundance of each unique TCRbeta CDR3 rearrangement, sequence reads were collapsed and filtered. For each sample, productive Simpson clonality was calculated by taking the square root of Simpson's diversity index across productive rearrangements. Here the immuneACCESS table is served through TCRdb, limited to in-frame sequences with V and J called. Missing clones are a known gap in these copies; in checked studies unresolved V genes cover under half, and the rest lacks a known reason. For V, J and clone size, that table is used; D and trimming come from the DNA. The sample records some 170,000 clones, 82% of which are singletons. Jointly, the top ten make up over 7.5% of the sample.

These data belong to a study of blood T cell repertoires in COVID-19 (dated by TCRdb to 2018 to 2021). Regarding the complete study: Samples from collaborators originated in the United States, Italy and Spain and spanned both the acute and convalescent phases of COVID-19. The prospective study material was composed of cDNA or gDNA derived from T cells, B-cell-depleted T cells, or PBMCs. Deeply sampled blood TCRbeta repertoires from subjects exposed to, actively infected with, or recovered from COVID-19 were included in the dataset. The repertoires were released in a freely available public database meant as a resource for research on the immune response to SARS-CoV-2. Samples came from the ongoing ImmuneRACE study (first 160 participants) plus 1,254 subjects from 6 global collaborators. Sample metadata almost always included a de-identified subject ID, COVID-19 status, age in years and sex. HLA class I and class II types, where available, came from metadata supplied by the sample provider rather than from assay-based typing. General findings and caveats noted by the study authors: The quantity of clinical and demographic metadata differed by source and by participant and was supplied without curation.

Rearrangement joined TRBV28 to TRBJ2-3, with the D gene not confidently named. This sequence was found in a woman in her 70s with acute or convalescent COVID-19. Sequenced: peripheral blood. The DNA is TGTGCCAGCAGTTTGAGGCCTTCTAGCACAGATACGCAGTATTTT. This encodes CASSLRPSSTDTQYF. The variable domain in full, with residues beyond the CDR3 obtained from the reference TRBV28 and TRBJ2-3 genes, is DVKVTQSSRYLVKRTGEKVFLECVQDMDHENMFWYRQDPGLGLRLIYFSYDVKMKEKGDIPEGYSVSREKKERFSLILESASTNQTSMYLCASSLRPSSTDTQYFGPGTRLTVL.